What follows are 23 T cell receptor beta chains derived from one specimen sequenced in a study of blood T cell repertoires in COVID-19. Only in-frame clones appear in the TCRdb table, and some are missing; sequencing was by immunoSEQ multiplex PCR. The profile shows hundreds of thousands of clones, around nine tenths of them singletons. Sequencing was performed on PBMCs or T cells enriched from blood (not recorded which). The receptors derive from a man aged 55 to 70 who had recovered from COVID-19.

Only one count was recorded for this clone. The chain carries TRBV9 and TRBJ2-7, with a possible D match to TRBD1 (6 bases). Germline assignment: CDR1 SGDLS and CDR2 YYNGEE. Trimming pared 0 bases from V and 3 bases from J, leaving 10 bases between. CDR3 length equals 14 residues. The CDR3 coding sequence is TGTGCCAGCAGCGTAGGGACAGACTTCTACGAGCAGTACTTC. Amino acid sequence: CASSVGTDFYEQYF.

The chain couples TRBV5-1 to TRBJ1-4; maybe TRBD1 (6 bases). The CDR3 loop spans 19 amino acids. CDR1 and CDR2 from the germline V gene are SGHRS and YFSETQ. Trimming took off 5 bases at V and 8 bases at J, with 31 bases between the two ends. CDR3 region: CASSLPRADSTASNEKLFF. The CDR3 DNA sequence: TGCGCCAGCAGTCTCCCACGCGCGGACAGCACAGCTTCAAACGAAAAACTGTTTTTT.

The rearrangement links TRBV2 to TRBJ1-1; tentative D call: TRBD1 (5 bases). V was clipped by 6 bases and J by 5 bases, with 13 bases between them. This CDR3 comprises 13 residues. Germline lookup yields CDR1 SNHLY and CDR2 FYNNEI. The CDR3 loop reads CASRDTGETEAFF. Written as DNA, the CDR3 is TGTGCCAGCAGAGATACAGGTGAGACTGAAGCTTTCTTT.

V gene TRBV13 combines with J gene TRBJ2-7; possibly TRBD1 for D (6 bases). The CDR3 sequence is 14 residues long. The V end lost 4 bases, the J end lost 3 bases, and 13 bases lay between the germline ends. From germline, CDR1 is PRHDT and CDR2 FYEKMQ (reference sequence). The CDR3: CASSSSKTGYEQYF. CDR3 DNA sequence: TGTGCCAGCAGCTCATCGAAGACAGGCTACGAGCAGTACTTC.

Comments on this clone: Mismatch with germline at one junction end may stem from a read error. The chain links TRBV7-7 to TRBJ2-3; TRBD2 aligns across 9 bases. The germline V gene has CDR1 SSHAT and CDR2 FNYEAQ (reference sequence). This CDR3 has 17 amino acids. CDR3 protein: CASSSGRGAGGSGTQYF. The DNA of the CDR3 is TGTGCTAGCAGCTCCGGCCGGGGAGCGGGGGGCTCAGGAACGCAGTATTTT.

The V call is TRBV29-1, the J call TRBJ2-1; the match to TRBD1 covers 7 bases. The CDR3 is 10 amino acids. The trim removed 7 bases at V and 13 bases at J, leaving 7 bases unmatched. CDR1 and CDR2 (germline): SQVTM, ANQGSEA. In DNA form, the CDR3 reads TGCAGCGGGATTCGACAGGGTCAGTTCTTC. Protein: CSGIRQGQFF.

The V and J genes are TRBV27 and TRBJ2-3; D perhaps matches TRBD2 (5 bases). This CDR3 spans 13 amino acids. V lost 5 bases and J lost 3, with 9 bases in between. CDR1 is MNHEY and CDR2 is SMNVEV in the germline V gene (reference sequence). CDR3 residues: CASSVRGTDTQYF. The CDR3 DNA reads TGTGCCAGCAGTGTACGCGGGACAGATACGCAGTATTTT.

The chain links TRBV3-1 (or the pseudogene TRBV3-2) to TRBJ1-5; D is undetermined. CDR3 length: 14 amino acids. Trimming removed 0 bases at V and 0 bases at J, with 3 bases between. CDR1 is LGHDT and CDR2 is YNNKEL in the germline V gene (reference sequence). The CDR3 sequence: CASSQDVSNQPQHF. In DNA, the CDR3 is TGTGCCAGCAGCCAAGACGTTAGCAATCAGCCCCAGCATTTT.

The CDR3, as DNA: TGTGCCAGCTCCAGGGAAACCACAGATACGCAGTATTTT. It encodes CASSRETTDTQYF. The chain uses TRBV2 and TRBJ2-3; possible D gene TRBD1, 5 bases. The CDR3 contains 13 residues. V was cut by 8 bases and J by 2 bases, with 11 bases left in between. Germline V CDR1 and CDR2: SNHLY, FYNNEI.

The gene calls are TRBV9 and TRBJ2-7; 7 bases align to TRBD2. Germline loops: CDR1 SGDLS, CDR2 YYNGEE. V was clipped by 3 bases and J by 3 bases; unmatched bases: 6. The CDR3 length is 14 residues. This CDR3 reads CASSGSGALYEQYF. The DNA for the CDR3 is TGTGCCAGCAGCGGCAGCGGGGCTCTCTACGAGCAGTACTTC.

The genes are TRBV4-1 and TRBJ1-1; weak D call: TRBD1 (6 bases). V was cut by 5 bases and J by 6 bases, with 19 bases left in between. Germline CDR1 and CDR2: MGHRA and YSYEKL. CDR3 length: 15 residues. The CDR3 region has the DNA TGCGCCAGCAGCACGGGGGGGGCCGGAGGCGCTGAAGCTTTCTTT. Its protein product is CASSTGGAGGAEAFF.

The CDR3, as DNA: TGTGCCAGCAGGTATGGGCCGTCGTTCTATGGCTACACCTTC. This translates into CASRYGPSFYGYTF. V usage is TRBV21-1 and J usage is TRBJ1-2; TRBD1 is the table's D call, not checked against the DNA. TRBV21-1 represents a pseudogene. This CDR3 spans 14 amino acids.

This chain links TRBV12-5 with TRBJ2-1; weak D call: TRBD2 (7 bases). The CDR3 extends over 13 amino acids. The V gene's germline CDR1 is LGHNT and CDR2 FRNRAP. V lost 11 bases and J lost 3, with 14 bases in between. CDR3 amino acids: CACQGGGYNEQFF. CDR3 coding DNA: TGTGCTTGTCAGGGAGGGGGCTACAATGAGCAGTTCTTC.

This clone was picked up one time. The chain joins TRBV2 to TRBJ1-5; no definite D call. CDR3 length: 15 residues. V was pared by 6 bases and J by 0 bases, with 12 bases between. Germline CDR1 reads SNHLY; CDR2 reads FYNNEI. The CDR3 nucleotides are TGTGCCAGCAGCCTCAGTGCTTATAGCAATCAGCCCCAGCATTTT. Its translation: CASSLSAYSNQPQHF.

This sequence joins TRBV4-1 and TRBJ1-1, with TRBD1 identical over 7 bases. The CDR3 is made up of 15 amino acids. Germline V gives CDR1 MGHRA, CDR2 YSYEKL. V shed 4 bases, J shed 2 bases, and the junction held 7 bases outside the gene matches. CDR3 sequence reads: CASSPTTGPNTEAFF. Written as DNA, the CDR3 is TGCGCCAGCAGCCCTACGACAGGGCCAAACACTGAAGCTTTCTTT.

V and J are TRBV27 and TRBJ1-1, with D maybe TRBD1 (5 bases). CDR1 is MNHEY, CDR2 SMNVEV, per germline (reference sequence). V was clipped by 3 bases and J by 7 bases, with 21 bases between them. This CDR3 is 16 amino acids long. In nucleotides, the CDR3 is TGTGCCAGCAGTTTTCGGTTGGTCGGGGGGGTAGATGAAGCTTTCTTT. This encodes CASSFRLVGGVDEAFF.

Turning to this clone: The sample has other DNA sequences that encode this CDR3 too. This chain links TRBV11-2 with TRBJ2-7, with 9 bases identical to TRBD1. The CDR3 has 13 amino acids. J was trimmed by 3 bases and V by 5 bases; bases with no gene match: 2. Per germline, CDR1 SGHAT and CDR2 FQNNGV. The CDR3 loop is CASSRGQGYEQYF. DNA for the CDR3: TGTGCCAGCAGCCGGGGACAGGGCTACGAGCAGTACTTC.

In regard to this clone: At the DNA level, this CDR3 is encoded by other sequences in the same sample as well. The chain is built from TRBV13 and TRBJ2-7, with TRBD1 matching 9 bases. V lost 5 bases, J lost 1 base, and 3 bases stayed unmatched. This CDR3 has 14 residues. Germline CDR1 is PRHDT and CDR2 is FYEKMQ (reference sequence). The CDR3 region is CASSRQGVSYEQYF. The DNA for the CDR3 is TGTGCCAGCAGCCGACAGGGGGTGTCCTACGAGCAGTACTTC. Full variable domain (remainder filled in from reference TRBV13 and TRBJ2-7): AAGVIQSPRHLIKEKRETATLKCYPIPRHDTVYWYQQGPGQDPQFLISFYEKMQSDKGSIPDRFSAQQFSDYHSELNMSSLELGDSALYFCASSRQGVSYEQYFGPGTRLTVT.

This clone was counted at least ten times. The chain recombines TRBV30 with TRBJ2-2, with a possible D match to TRBD1 (6 bases). V was cut by 5 bases and J by 0 bases, with 19 bases left in between. In germline, CDR1 is GTSNPN, CDR2 SVGIG (reference sequence). This CDR3 is 17 amino acids long. CDR3 in DNA: TGTGCCTGGGCCGTCCCCCGACAGGCCGCGAACACCGGGGAGCTGTTTTTT. Its protein product is CAWAVPRQAANTGELFF.

DNA for the CDR3: TGTGCTAGTGGGCGGACAGGGGGCCGGCAAGAGACCCAGTACTTC. Amino acids: CASGRTGGRQETQYF. The chain uses TRBV12-5 and TRBJ2-5; 11 bases line up with TRBD1. The CDR3 is 15 residues long. Germline CDR1 and CDR2: LGHNT and FRNRAP. The J segment lost 2 bases and the V segment lost 6 bases, leaving 5 bases of the junction unmatched.

This chain links TRBV20-1 with TRBJ2-7, with TRBD2 matching over 7 bases. The CDR3 contains 14 residues. V trimming: 3 bases; J trimming: 1 base; junction bases outside the gene matches: 6. Germline V lookup: CDR1 DFQATT, CDR2 SNEGSKA (reference sequence). Here the CDR3 DNA reads TGCAGTGCTAGTGCAGCGGGATGGTCCTACGAGCAGTACTTC. This sequence encodes CSASAAGWSYEQYF.

This chain links TRBV4-3 with TRBJ2-7, with TRBD1 as a possible D gene (5 bases). CDR3 length: 15 amino acids. V was trimmed by 1 base and J by 1 base, leaving 11 bases between them. Per the germline V gene, CDR1 is LGHNA and CDR2 is YSLEER. The CDR3 here is CASSQAQGSSYEQYF. The DNA for the CDR3 is TGCGCCAGCAGCCAAGCCCAGGGATCGTCCTACGAGCAGTACTTC.

The chain carries TRBV19 and TRBJ2-2; a possible D gene is TRBD2 (5 bases). CDR1 and CDR2 from the germline V gene are LNHDA and SQIVND (reference sequence). The CDR3 is 15 residues long. Trimming removed 4 bases from V and 3 bases from J, with 12 bases in between. Here the CDR3 reads CASSTDRRDTGELFF. CDR3 nucleotide sequence: TGTGCCAGTAGTACCGACCGGCGGGACACCGGGGAGCTGTTTTTT.